The 24 T cell receptor beta chains reported below all come from one sample, sequenced in a study of T cell repertoires in cytomegalovirus infection. TCRdb called the reads again in MiXCR, with one record for every CDR3 protein. The top ten hold around 45% of the sample, which has just over 450,000 distinct CDR3 sequences, 42% seen once. These receptors lack a known antigen. The sample in question was cultured PBMCs, obtained from culture after CMV antigen stimulation. All receptors derive from a human donor in good health (CMV status not recorded). Some clones in this sample may be carry-over from other donors' samples.

The rearrangement joins TRBV20-1 to TRBJ1-6; D is possibly TRBD1 (5 bases). The CDR3 length is 16 residues. Trimming pared 1 base from V and 5 bases from J, leaving 15 bases between. CDR1 is DFQATT and CDR2 is SNEGSKA in the germline V gene (reference sequence). The CDR3 protein is CSARGRGGGNNSPLHF. CDR3 nucleotide sequence: TGCAGTGCTAGAGGGAGAGGTGGGGGGAATAATTCACCCCTCCACTTT.

The CDR3 DNA reads TGTGCCAGCGGCCGTGAGCGGGGGGGCGGTTCTGAGCAGTTCTTC. It yields the protein CASGRERGGGSEQFF. The chain is built from TRBV7-8 and TRBJ2-1; TRBD2 matches at 10 bases. V lost 8 bases, J lost 9 bases, and 13 bases stayed unmatched. This CDR3 is 15 amino acids long. Germline assignment: CDR1 SGHVS and CDR2 FQNEAQ.

The rearrangement links TRBV27 to TRBJ2-7; 7 bases match TRBD2. Losses at the gene ends were 5 bases for V and 3 bases for J; bases not matched to a gene: 7. Germline values: CDR1 MNHEY, CDR2 SMNVEV (reference sequence). This CDR3 comprises 14 residues. CDR3 loop: CASSTRDYLYEQYF. The CDR3 DNA follows: TGTGCCAGCAGTACCCGGGACTACCTCTACGAGCAGTACTTC.

This clonotype turned up a few times. This chain uses TRBV6-1 with TRBJ2-5, with D maybe TRBD1 (6 bases). Between the trimmed V and J ends, which lost 6 bases and 4 bases, there was a span of 12 bases. Germline loops: CDR1 MNHNS, CDR2 SASEGT. The CDR3 has 13 residues. CDR3 amino acids: CASSSGTRETQYF. In DNA, the CDR3 is TGTGCCAGCAGCTCCGGGACAAGAGAGACCCAGTACTTC.

CDR3 region: CSARTGDEQYF. DNA of the CDR3: TGCAGTGCTAGAACGGGAGACGAGCAGTACTTC. This chain joins TRBV20-1 and TRBJ2-7; D is perhaps TRBD2 (6 bases). The CDR3 runs 11 residues. V gave up 2 bases and J gave up 5 bases, with 7 bases separating them. CDR1 is DFQATT and CDR2 is SNEGSKA in the germline V gene (reference sequence).

This sequence joins TRBV7-9 and TRBJ2-7; D gene uncertain. This CDR3 region has 12 residues. From germline, CDR1 is SEHNR and CDR2 FQNEAQ (reference sequence). Trimming removed 9 bases from V and 2 bases from J, with 11 bases in between. The CDR3 sequence is CASAGRTYEQYF. As DNA, the CDR3 is TGTGCCAGTGCCGGCAGAACCTACGAGCAGTACTTC.

This chain links TRBV7-2 with TRBJ2-3; 8 positions match TRBD1. Losses at the gene ends were 0 bases for V and 14 bases for J; bases not matched to a gene: 13. Germline assignment: CDR1 SGHTA and CDR2 FQGNSA. The CDR3 contains 15 residues. CDR3 coding DNA: TGTGCCAGCAGCTTAGCATTTCATAGGGACAGGCGTCGGTATTTT. Translated: CASSLAFHRDRRRYF.

This clonotype occurred a few times. The chain carries TRBV11-2 and TRBJ1-2, with a possible D match to TRBD1 (6 bases). Per germline, CDR1 SGHAT and CDR2 FQNNGV. Trimming shortened V by 3 bases and J by 6 bases, and 11 bases separated the two germline ends. The CDR3 runs 13 residues. The CDR3 nucleotides read TGTGCCAGCAGCTTGGGGGGGACAAATGGCTACACCTTC. It codes for CASSLGGTNGYTF.

This clonotype was observed a few times. The DNA of the CDR3 is TGTGCCAGCAGCTCCGAGGCTTGGAGCACTGAAGCTTTCTTT. Translation: CASSSEAWSTEAFF. V is TRBV7-8 and J is TRBJ1-1; D unclear. Per germline, CDR1 SGHVS and CDR2 FQNEAQ. The CDR3 contains 14 residues. V dropped 4 bases and J dropped 4 bases, with 13 bases sitting between them.

This sequence joins TRBV6-6 and TRBJ2-7; D is unclear. Germline loops: CDR1 MNHNY, CDR2 SVGAGI (reference sequence). This CDR3 spans 11 amino acids. V lost 5 bases to trimming and J lost 7 bases, with 9 bases between them. CDR3 protein: CASSESREQYF. DNA of the CDR3: TGTGCCAGCAGTGAGTCACGAGAGCAGTACTTC.

This CDR3 reads CASSRDIGEGGYEQYF. In nucleotides, the CDR3 is TGTGCCAGCAGCCGAGACATCGGGGAAGGCGGCTACGAGCAGTACTTC. The chain employs TRBV6-5 and TRBJ2-7; D is possibly TRBD2 (5 bases). The CDR3 spans 16 residues. V gave up 6 bases and J gave up 3 bases, with 21 bases separating them. Looked up from germline, CDR1 is MNHEY and CDR2 is SVGAGI.

The chain uses TRBV20-1 and TRBJ2-5; the D gene is possibly TRBD1 (5 bases). The CDR3 totals 14 residues. The V end was cut by 3 bases, the J end by 4 bases, with 15 bases between. Germline values: CDR1 DFQATT, CDR2 SNEGSKA (reference sequence). The CDR3 spells CSASGRGGRETQYF. The CDR3 region has the DNA TGCAGTGCTAGTGGTAGGGGTGGTAGAGAGACCCAGTACTTC.

This clonotype was seen only once. This chain joins TRBV7-6 and TRBJ1-2, with D unclear. The CDR3 covers 14 residues. Trimming left V 2 bases short and J 1 base short, with 8 bases between. Germline V gives CDR1 SGHVS, CDR2 FNYEAQ. The CDR3 coding sequence is TGTGCCAGCAGCTTATCGCGGATTAACTATGGCTACACCTTC. It encodes CASSLSRINYGYTF.

The rearrangement links TRBV12-3 or TRBV12-4 to TRBJ2-7; D is undetermined. This CDR3 region has 12 residues. V was trimmed by 6 bases and J by 6 bases, leaving 12 bases between them. CDR3 DNA: TGTGCCAGCAGCCCCCTTCCGGGCGAGCAGTACTTC. The encoded protein is CASSPLPGEQYF.

This clonotype was detected only a few times. The chain is built from TRBV6-2 or TRBV6-3 and TRBJ2-1; tentatively, D is TRBD2 (5 bases). The CDR3 has 13 residues. Trimming shortened V by 2 bases and J by 5 bases, and 7 bases separated the two germline ends. Germline CDR1 is MNHEY and CDR2 is SVGEGT. The CDR3 spells CASSYRRNNEQFF. The CDR3 region has the DNA TGTGCCAGCAGTTACCGGAGGAACAATGAGCAGTTCTTC.

This clonotype has a handful of counts. The chain combines TRBV6-5 with TRBJ2-1; TRBD2 matches at 10 bases. CDR1 and CDR2 (germline): MNHEY, SVGAGI. Trimming removed 6 bases from V and 5 bases from J; junction bases left unmatched: 7. This CDR3 is built from 15 residues. In nucleotides, the CDR3 is TGTGCCAGCAGGCCCACACTAGCGGGACACAATGAGCAGTTCTTC. The encoded protein is CASRPTLAGHNEQFF.

The chain carries TRBV6-2 or TRBV6-3 and TRBJ2-1; a possible D gene is TRBD1 (6 bases). The CDR3 spans 12 residues. Germline assignment: CDR1 MNHEY and CDR2 SVGEGT. With 8 bases removed from V and 9 bases from J, the gap between germline ends came to 14 bases. In DNA, the CDR3 is TGTGCCAGCTCCAGTCCAGGGGCTGAGCAGTTCTTC. Protein: CASSSPGAEQFF.

This chain connects TRBV7-9 to TRBJ2-7; 9 positions agree with TRBD1. The CDR3 runs 12 residues. Germline-derived CDR1 and CDR2 are SEHNR and FQNEAQ (reference sequence). V shed 8 bases, J shed 8 bases, and the junction held 7 bases outside the gene matches. The CDR3 nucleotides are TGTGCCAGCCTAGGGACAGGGTCGCAGCAGTACTTC. Protein: CASLGTGSQQYF.

This clonotype was seen at least ten times. This rearrangement joins TRBV7-2 to TRBJ2-1; D might be TRBD1 (5 bases). CDR1 and CDR2 (germline): SGHTA, FQGNSA. V lost 4 bases, J lost 0 bases, and 10 bases lay in between. CDR3 length: 15 residues. This CDR3 is CASSSRQPSYNEQFF. DNA of the CDR3: TGTGCCAGCAGCTCCCGACAGCCCTCCTACAATGAGCAGTTCTTC. The full variable domain, completed using reference TRBV7-2 and TRBJ2-1, is GAGVSQSPSNKVTEKGKDVELRCDPISGHTALYWYRQSLGQGLEFLIYFQGNSAPDKSGLPSDRFSAERTGGSVSTLTIQRTQQEDSAVYLCASSSRQPSYNEQFFGPGTRLTVL.

The V and J genes are TRBV7-2 and TRBJ2-3; unclear D gene. CDR1 SGHTA and CDR2 FQGNSA come from the germline V gene. Trimming removed 5 bases at V and 5 bases at J, with 11 bases between. The CDR3 runs to 13 residues. For the CDR3, the DNA is TGTGCCAGCAGCACTCACAACAGAGATACGCAGTATTTT. Translation gives CASSTHNRDTQYF.

This chain uses TRBV6-5 with TRBJ2-2; no reliable D call. Germline CDR1 MNHEY, CDR2 SVGAGI. Trimming cost V 7 bases and J 4 bases, with 10 bases left between them. The CDR3 has 13 residues. The CDR3 nucleotides are TGTGCCAGCAACCCGAGCAGCACCGGGGAGCTGTTTTTT. It specifies CASNPSSTGELFF.

The CDR3 loop reads CASSFADEQFF. CDR3 nucleotide sequence: TGTGCCAGCAGCTTTGCCGATGAGCAGTTCTTC. The chain couples TRBV11-2 to TRBJ2-1, with D unresolved. CDR1 is SGHAT, CDR2 FQNNGV, per germline. Trimming stripped 3 bases from V and 8 bases from J, with 5 bases between. There are 11 residues in the CDR3.

The V call is TRBV7-9, the J call TRBJ2-7, with D tentatively TRBD2 (6 bases). This CDR3 has 11 amino acids. The germline V gene has CDR1 SEHNR and CDR2 FQNEAQ (reference sequence). The ends were cut back, 6 bases at V and 6 bases at J, with 9 bases in the middle. CDR3 loop: CASRIGGEQYF. The CDR3 DNA reads TGTGCCAGCAGGATCGGGGGCGAGCAGTACTTC.

This chain connects TRBV7-8 to TRBJ2-1; no reliable D call. The germline V gene encodes CDR1 SGHVS and CDR2 FQNEAQ. The CDR3 sequence is 15 residues long. Deletions cut 3 bases from V and 9 bases from J, with 18 bases between. Here the CDR3 reads CASSLVLTAGSEQFF. CDR3 in DNA: TGTGCCAGCAGCTTGGTTCTCACCGCCGGAAGTGAGCAGTTCTTC.